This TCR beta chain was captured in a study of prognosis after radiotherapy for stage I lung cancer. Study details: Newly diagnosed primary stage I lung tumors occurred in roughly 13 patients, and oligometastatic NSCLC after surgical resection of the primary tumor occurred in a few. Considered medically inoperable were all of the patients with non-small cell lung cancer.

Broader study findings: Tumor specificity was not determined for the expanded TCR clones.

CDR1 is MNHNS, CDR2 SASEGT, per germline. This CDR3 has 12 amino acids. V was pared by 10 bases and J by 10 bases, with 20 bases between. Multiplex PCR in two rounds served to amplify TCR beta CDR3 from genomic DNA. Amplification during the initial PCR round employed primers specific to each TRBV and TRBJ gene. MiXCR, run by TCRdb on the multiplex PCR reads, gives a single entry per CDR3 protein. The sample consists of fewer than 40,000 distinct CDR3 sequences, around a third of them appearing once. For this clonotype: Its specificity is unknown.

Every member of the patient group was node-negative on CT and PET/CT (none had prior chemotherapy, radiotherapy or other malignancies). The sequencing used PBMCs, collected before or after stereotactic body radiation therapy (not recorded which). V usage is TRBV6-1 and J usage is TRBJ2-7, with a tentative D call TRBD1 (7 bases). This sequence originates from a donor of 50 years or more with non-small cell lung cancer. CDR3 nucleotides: TGTGCCACGCAGGGGGGCGTTTACTATCAGTACTTC. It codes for CATQGGVYYQYF.